This T cell receptor (beta chain) derives from a study of cytomegalovirus exposure and HLA in healthy donors. Study-wide findings and caveats: The study recorded about 160 TCR beta chains that were cytomegalovirus-associated. High specificity and sensitivity for cytomegalovirus status were reported for the classifier. Later, an analysis found that TCR clusters from the first cohort tended to co-occur in the 120 validation repertoires.

This clone was seen more than once but under ten times. The antigen remains unidentified. The length of the CDR3 is 14 residues. V dropped 4 bases and J dropped 0; count of bases not matched to a gene: 1. Germline assignment: CDR1 MNHNY and CDR2 SVGAGI (reference sequence). Here immunoSEQ multiplex PCR was the method, and the copy in TCRdb shows in-frame clones only, minus some. This sample yields approximately 260,000 clones, of which around 86% are seen a single time; about 1% belongs to the top ten. Sequenced material: PBMCs. The receptor was isolated from a woman between 18 and 29 years old in good health and CMV-seronegative. J is TRBJ1-1 and V is TRBV6-6; the match to TRBD1 covers 8 bases. As DNA, the CDR3 is TGTGCCAGCAGTTCGACAGGGGTGAACACTGAAGCTTTCTTT. Translated, it gives CASSSTGVNTEAFF.